The rows below give T cell receptor beta chains drawn from one sample of a study of T cell responses to AZD1222 COVID-19 vaccine. Assay used: immunoSEQ multiplex PCR; TCRdb lists only in-frame clones, some missing. In the table there are about 150,000 clones, approximately 85% of which are singletons. Sequencing was performed on peripheral blood, taken on day 0 of AZD1222 vaccination. These receptor sequences come from an adult in good health. CDR3s include the opening cysteine and the closing phenylalanine or tryptophan. Fields, in order: clone size, V gene, J gene, D gene, CDR3 DNA, CDR3 protein. D genes are given only for firm matches. Some rows have no size entry. The others give once, few or many, or a class for an expanded clone.

>.|TRBV28|TRBJ2-1|.
TGTGCCAGCAGTTACATGACGGGGATTTGGTTCTTC
CASSYMTGIWFF
>.|TRBV12-3/TRBV12-4|TRBJ2-5|.
TGTGCCAGCAGCGTCCAAGAGACCCAGTACTTC
CASSVQETQYF
>.|TRBV4-2|TRBJ2-1|.
TGTGCCAGCAGCCAAGAGCTGGGGACCTACTACAATGAGCAGTTCTTC
CASSQELGTYYNEQFF
>.|TRBV19|TRBJ1-3|.
TGTGCCAGTAGGCCACTCTCTGGAAACACCATATATTTT
CASRPLSGNTIYF
>.|TRBV7-2|TRBJ1-2|.
TGTGCCAGCAGCTTAGGACAGCTCAACTATGGCTACACCTTC
CASSLGQLNYGYTF
>once|TRBV29-1|TRBJ1-2|TRBD1
TGCAGCGCAGGACAGGGGACTGAAGGCTACACCTTC
CSAGQGTEGYTF
>.|TRBV5-4|TRBJ2-7|TRBD2
TGTGCCAGCAGCAACTTAGCGGGGGAGATCTACGAGCAGTACTTC
CASSNLAGEIYEQYF
>.|TRBV28|TRBJ1-5|.
TGTGCCAGCAGTTGGGGGGCAGGAGCTAGCAATCAGCCCCAGCATTTT
CASSWGAGASNQPQHF
>.|TRBV6-2/TRBV6-3|TRBJ2-1|TRBD1
TGTGCCAGCAGTCGCGACAGGGTTCTAGCAAGGTATTCCTACAATGAGCAGTTCTTC
CASSRDRVLARYSYNEQFF
>.|TRBV7-9|TRBJ2-1|TRBD1
TGTGCCAGCAGCCCACCAGGGACAGGGGGTCCCAAAAACTACAATGAGCAGTTCTTC
CASSPPGTGGPKNYNEQFF
>.|TRBV30|TRBJ2-4|TRBD2
TGTGCCTGGAGTGTGTCTCCCGGGAGGGGGAGCATTCAGTACTTC
CAWSVSPGRGSIQYF
>.|TRBV7-2|TRBJ1-2|TRBD1
TGTGCCAGCAGCTTAGTTGTACCCGGGACAGGGGGCTCGAACTATGGCTACACCTTC
CASSLVVPGTGGSNYGYTF
>.|TRBV6-5|TRBJ2-7|TRBD1
TGTGCCAGCAGTTACGAGAGACAGGGGCTCTCGGAGCAGTACTTC
CASSYERQGLSEQYF
>.|TRBV5-5|TRBJ2-7|.
TGTGCCAGCACCCTGGGGGGGCGGGGCGACTACGAGCAGTACTTC
CASTLGGRGDYEQYF
>.|TRBV6-4|TRBJ2-5|.
TGTGCCAGCAGGGCCATAAGCTACCAAGAGACCCAGTACTTC
CASRAISYQETQYF
>once|TRBV5-1|TRBJ1-1|.
TGCGCCAGCAGCTACTCAGGGAACACTGAAGCTTTCTTT
CASSYSGNTEAFF
>.|TRBV5-1|TRBJ2-7|.
TGCGCCAGCAGCCTCACACAGGGAACCTACGAGCAGTACTTC
CASSLTQGTYEQYF
>.|TRBV11-2|TRBJ1-3|TRBD1
TGTGCCAGCAGCTTAGGCCGCATAACAGGGGAAGGAAACACCATATATTTT
CASSLGRITGEGNTIYF
>.|TRBV25-1|TRBJ1-6|.
TGTGCCAGCAGTGACAATTCACCCCTCCACTTT
CASSDNSPLHF
>.|TRBV19|TRBJ2-2|.
TGTGCCAGTAGTATCCCGGGGCGGGAGCTGTTTTTT
CASSIPGRELFF
>.|TRBV28|TRBJ2-5|.
TGTGCCAGCAGCGTACAAGAGACCCAGTACTTC
CASSVQETQYF
>.|TRBV19|TRBJ2-7|TRBD2
TGTGCCAGTAGTCCTCGGGGCAAGCGGGGCGACTACGAGCAGTACTTC
CASSPRGKRGDYEQYF
>.|TRBV18|TRBJ1-5|.
TGTGCCAGCTCAGCAACCCTGGACAGTATCAATCAGCCCCAGCATTTT
CASSATLDSINQPQHF
>.|TRBV7-9|TRBJ1-6|.
TGTGCCAGCAGCTTTGGTTCGAATTCACCCCTCCACTTT
CASSFGSNSPLHF
>.|TRBV11-2|TRBJ2-7|.
TGTGCCAGCAGCTTATGGGGGGAAACCTACGAGCAGTACTTC
CASSLWGETYEQYF
>.|TRBV12-5|TRBJ2-1|.
TGTGCTAGTGGTTTGCGGGACGGACACAATGAGCAGTTCTTC
CASGLRDGHNEQFF
>.|TRBV5-6|TRBJ2-7|.
TGTGCCAGCAGCCTACAACTAAGCGAGCAGTACTTC
CASSLQLSEQYF
>once|TRBV28|TRBJ1-6|.
TGTGCCAGCACCTCTAGGGCGGGAAGCTCCTATAATTCACCCCTCCACTTT
CASTSRAGSSYNSPLHF
>.|TRBV7-9|TRBJ2-2|.
TGTGCCGAGGATCCCTCGGTAACCGGGGAGCTGTTTTTT
CAEDPSVTGELFF
>.|TRBV30|TRBJ1-5|.
TGTGCCTGGAAAGGGGGAGGCAATCAGCCCCAGCATTTT
CAWKGGGNQPQHF
>.|TRBV6-5|TRBJ2-7|TRBD2
TGTGCCAGCAGTTACACGGGAGGGCCCACCTACGAGCAGTACTTC
CASSYTGGPTYEQYF
>.|TRBV6-7|TRBJ2-5|.
TGTGCCAGCAGCTGCCGGTCACAGTCGGAAGTGCGGCAAGAGACCCAGTACTTC
CASSCRSQSEVRQETQYF
>.|TRBV7-8|TRBJ1-1|.
TGTGCCAGCAGCTTAGCCCTCGTGAACACTGAAGCTTTCTTT
CASSLALVNTEAFF
>few|TRBV14|TRBJ2-6|.
TGTGCCAGCAGCCCACTACAGGTAGACTCTGGGGCCAACGTCCTGACTTTC
CASSPLQVDSGANVLTF
>.|TRBV4-1|TRBJ2-1|.
TGCGCCAGCAGCCAAGAAAGAGGGTGGGATGAGCAGTTCTTC
CASSQERGWDEQFF
>.|TRBV6-5|TRBJ1-5|.
TGTGCCAGCAGTCAGACAGTCCAGCATTTT
CASSQTVQHF
>.|TRBV15|TRBJ2-3|TRBD2
TGTGCCACCAGCAGAATAGCGGGGGCCACAGATACGCAGTATTTT
CATSRIAGATDTQYF
>.|TRBV5-1|TRBJ1-5|.
TGCGCCAGCAGCTTGGAGGGGGGGACTCAGCCCCAGCATTTT
CASSLEGGTQPQHF
>.|TRBV6-5|TRBJ1-6|.
TGTGCCAGCAGTTACTTGGGCTTTGGGGATTCACCCCTCCACTTT
CASSYLGFGDSPLHF
>.|TRBV6-5|TRBJ2-1|.
TGTGCCAGCAGTTGGGGGGCGCGCTACAATGAGCAGTTCTTC
CASSWGARYNEQFF
>.|TRBV11-3|TRBJ1-1|.
TGTGCCAGCAGCTTAGCATGGGTCGGGAATGAAGCTTTCTTT
CASSLAWVGNEAFF